These 21 T cell receptor beta chains share one sample of origin, sequenced in a study of T cells in Graves' hyperthyroidism and ophthalmopathy. TCR beta CDR3 regions were amplified from RNA transcripts. HTBI primers were the set used in a first-round RT-PCR of the TCR CDR3. TCRdb re-called the multiplex PCR reads with MiXCR, one entry per CDR3 protein. The sample carries hundreds of thousands of distinct CDR3 sequences, just under 20% recorded once. The specimen sequenced was blood. The receptors originated from a man in his forties or fifties with Graves' ophthalmopathy.

J is TRBJ2-3 and V is TRBV6-1; D call uncertain. Germline V CDR1 and CDR2: MNHNS, SASEGT. CDR3 length: 20 amino acids. The V end lost 2 bases, the J end lost 1 base, and 25 bases lay between the germline ends. Here the CDR3 reads CASSELLYGSAVWGTDTQYF. The DNA of the CDR3 is TGTGCCAGCAGTGAATTACTTTATGGGTCGGCGGTCTGGGGCACAGATACGCAGTATTTT.

The chain couples TRBV14 to TRBJ1-3; 8 bases agree with TRBD1. Per germline, CDR1 SGHDN and CDR2 FVKESK. The junction had 5 bases not matched to a gene; V was cut back by 4 bases and J by 3 bases. This CDR3 is 15 amino acids long. CDR3 nucleotides: TGTGCCAGCAGCCGGGGACAGGCGGTTGGAAACACCATATATTTT. Residues: CASSRGQAVGNTIYF.

This clonotype was found many times. The genes are TRBV30 and TRBJ2-7; D unclear. Germline V gene data show CDR1 as GTSNPN and CDR2 as SVGIG (reference sequence). There are 11 residues in the CDR3. V was cut by 0 bases and J by 9 bases, with 9 bases left in between. As DNA, the CDR3 is TGTGCCTGGAGTGTCGGGCTTGGGCAGTACTTC. This translates into CAWSVGLGQYF.

This rearrangement joins TRBV12-3 or TRBV12-4 to TRBJ1-3; D unclear. V lost 2 bases to trimming and J lost 8 bases, with 4 bases between them. CDR3 length equals 11 residues. CDR3 sequence: CASSLWDTIYF. In nucleotides, the CDR3 is TGTGCCAGCAGTTTATGGGACACCATATATTTT.

In the case of this clonotype: The CDR3 carries no conserved terminal phenylalanine or tryptophan, so it likely arises from a read error. V and J are TRBV19 and TRBJ2-5; D may be TRBD2 (5 bases). The germline V and J ends were trimmed by 7 bases and 3 bases, with 24 bases remaining between them. This CDR3 contains 17 residues. CDR1 is LNHDA, CDR2 SQIVND, per germline (reference sequence). In DNA, the CDR3 is TGTGCCAGTATAAGGAGCGGCCATGGAACCCTCAAAGAGACCCAGTACCTC. Its protein is CASIRSGHGTLKETQYL.

This clonotype was counted at least ten times. V and J are TRBV7-8 and TRBJ2-7; 7 bases are a match to TRBD2. Germline V gene sequence: CDR1 SGHVS, CDR2 FQNEAQ. The CDR3 extends over 16 amino acids. The J segment lost 5 bases and the V segment lost 4 bases, leaving 14 bases of the junction unmatched. CDR3 protein: CASSSARAGAKNEQYF. The CDR3, as DNA: TGTGCCAGCAGCTCCGCTAGGGCGGGAGCCAAGAACGAGCAGTACTTC.

The gene calls are TRBV20-1 and TRBJ2-3; TRBD2 aligns across 8 bases. The CDR3 is 14 amino acids. The germline V gene has CDR1 DFQATT and CDR2 SNEGSKA (reference sequence). V dropped 5 bases and J dropped 2; count of bases not matched to a gene: 6. The CDR3 sequence: CSAQERGTTDTQYF. The CDR3 nucleotides are TGCAGTGCTCAAGAGCGGGGGACCACAGATACGCAGTATTTT.

CDR3 region: CATSDLHRYRQETQYF. The CDR3 nucleotides are TGTGCCACCAGTGATTTGCATCGGTACCGCCAAGAGACCCAGTACTTC. V and J are TRBV24-1 and TRBJ2-5; no definite D call. V shed 0 bases and J shed 1 base, with 11 bases lying between them. This CDR3 is 16 amino acids long. Germline assignment: CDR1 KGHDR and CDR2 SFDVKD.

V gene TRBV2 combines with J gene TRBJ1-5, with TRBD1 as a possible D gene (5 bases). Germline lookup yields CDR1 SNHLY and CDR2 FYNNEI. The length of the CDR3 is 15 residues. Trimming took 8 bases from V and 0 from J, leaving 14 bases between them. CDR3 sequence (DNA): TGTGCCAGCGGGGCAGGGAGGGCTAGCAATCAGCCCCAGCATTTT. Protein: CASGAGRASNQPQHF.

This clonotype was seen ten or more times. The V and J genes are TRBV18 and TRBJ2-5; no clear D. Trimming took 2 bases from V and 1 from J, leaving 8 bases between them. The germline gives CDR1 KGHSH, CDR2 LQKENI. The CDR3 runs 14 residues. CDR3 region: CASSPSNSQETQYF. The CDR3 DNA is TGTGCCAGCTCACCATCGAACAGCCAAGAGACCCAGTACTTC.

This clonotype was observed a few times. J is TRBJ2-3 and V is TRBV7-9, with D unclear. CDR3 length: 15 residues. Between the trimmed V and J ends, which lost 0 bases and 6 bases, there was a span of 13 bases. CDR1 SEHNR and CDR2 FQNEAQ come from the germline V gene (reference sequence). The CDR3 DNA reads TGTGCCAGCAGCTTAGCCCCCTATCCGGAGGATACGCAGTATTTT. Amino acid sequence: CASSLAPYPEDTQYF.

This clonotype has more than one count but fewer than ten. CDR3 DNA: TGTGCCAGCAGCCCACTGACGGGACGGCCTCCCTACGAGCAGTACTTC. Protein: CASSPLTGRPPYEQYF. The rearrangement links TRBV9 to TRBJ2-7, with D perhaps given as TRBD1 or TRBD2 (5 bases each). Trimming cost V 4 bases and J 2 bases, with 19 bases left between them. Germline CDR1 is SGDLS and CDR2 is YYNGEE. This CDR3 has 16 residues.

The J gene is TRBJ1-4, the V gene TRBV20-1; 8 positions match TRBD1. Losses at the gene ends were 2 bases for V and 6 bases for J; bases not matched to a gene: 8. The CDR3 length is 15 residues. Germline V gene sequence: CDR1 DFQATT, CDR2 SNEGSKA (reference sequence). The chain's CDR3 is CSARPHRGLDEKLFF. The CDR3 DNA sequence: TGCAGTGCTAGACCTCACAGGGGGTTGGATGAAAAACTGTTTTTT.

J is TRBJ1-5 and V is TRBV19; D call uncertain. The CDR3 is made up of 13 amino acids. Germline values: CDR1 LNHDA, CDR2 SQIVND (reference sequence). The germline V and J ends were trimmed by 9 bases and 6 bases, with 15 bases remaining between them. Here the CDR3 reads CASNNGLTQPQHF. CDR3 coding DNA: TGTGCCAGCAATAACGGGTTAACTCAGCCCCAGCATTTT.

The V gene is TRBV30, the J gene TRBJ2-1, with 9 bases fitting TRBD2. Per the germline V gene, CDR1 is GTSNPN and CDR2 is SVGIG (reference sequence). The CDR3 covers 15 residues. The V segment lost 0 bases and the J segment 6 bases; nucleotides outside the gene matches: 6. CDR3: CAWSVIGLARNEQFF. In DNA form, the CDR3 reads TGTGCCTGGAGTGTAATCGGACTAGCGCGCAATGAGCAGTTCTTC.

The rearrangement uses TRBV27 and TRBJ2-1, with D possibly matching TRBD1 (5 bases). CDR3 length equals 14 residues. V was cut by 4 bases and J by 10 bases, with 17 bases left in between. Germline loops: CDR1 MNHEY, CDR2 SMNVEV (reference sequence). The CDR3 DNA is TGTGCCAGCAGTTCTCCGGGCCCCGCAGGGGAGCAGTTCTTC. Protein product: CASSSPGPAGEQFF.

This clonotype was counted ten times or more. The rearrangement links TRBV12-3 or TRBV12-4 to TRBJ1-4, with TRBD1 identical over 8 bases. The junction had 8 bases not matched to a gene; V was cut back by 6 bases and J by 8 bases. This CDR3 has 14 residues. The CDR3 region is CASRRGQGGEKLFF. The DNA for the CDR3 is TGTGCCAGCAGAAGAGGACAGGGCGGCGAAAAACTGTTTTTT.

This clonotype was picked up many times. The chain combines TRBV28 with TRBJ1-2, with 8 bases lining up with TRBD1. This CDR3 has 16 residues. With 5 bases clipped from V and 5 bases from J, the junction kept 13 bases outside the gene matches. Germline loops: CDR1 MDHEN, CDR2 SYDVKM. The CDR3, as DNA: TGTGCCAGCAGTCAACGCGGCGGACAGGGAAGATATGGCTACACCTTC. Translating gives CASSQRGGQGRYGYTF.

This clonotype has just a few counts. One end of the junction fails to match germline, which may point to a read error. The chain is built from TRBV6-2 or TRBV6-3 and TRBJ2-5, with D maybe TRBD2 (5 bases). The CDR3 is 10 amino acids. CDR1 MNHEY and CDR2 SVGEGT come from the germline V gene. The CDR3 nucleotides are TGTGTCAGCGGACTCGTGACCCAGTACTTC. Its protein product is CVSGLVTQYF.

The chain links TRBV7-9 to TRBJ2-2; 11 bases map to TRBD1. V lost 2 bases, J lost 7 bases, and 3 bases stayed unmatched. Germline values: CDR1 SEHNR, CDR2 FQNEAQ (reference sequence). The CDR3 is made up of 15 amino acids. As DNA, the CDR3 is TGTGCCAGCAGCTTACCGGACAGGGGGCACGGGGAGCTGTTTTTT. It is translated as CASSLPDRGHGELFF.

The gene calls are TRBV27 and TRBJ2-1; 8 bases line up with TRBD2. Looked up from germline, CDR1 is MNHEY and CDR2 is SMNVEV (reference sequence). The CDR3 runs to 11 residues. V shed 6 bases and J 14 bases; nucleotides not matched to a gene: 6. CDR3 sequence: CASRDGTREFF. For the CDR3, the DNA is TGTGCCAGCAGGGACGGGACTAGGGAGTTCTTC.